Listed here are 19 T cell receptor beta chains from one sample, sequenced in a study of cytomegalovirus exposure and HLA in healthy donors. In the PCR, 60 Vbeta and 13 Jbeta primers were used. Repertoires were generated with immunoSEQ multiplex PCR, while TCRdb's copy carries only in-frame clones and drops some. The table shows fewer than 200,000 clones, with around three quarters occurring only once. The sequenced material came from PBMCs. The origin of the receptors is a man aged 40-49 years in good health and CMV-seropositive.

The V and J genes are TRBV7-8 and TRBJ2-2; unclear D gene. CDR3 length: 11 residues. Germline V CDR1 and CDR2: SGHVS, FQNEAQ. V lost 4 bases and J 5 bases, leaving 2 bases between the germline ends. The CDR3 DNA is TGTGCCAGCAGCTCTACCGGGGAGCTGTTTTTT. It is translated as CASSSTGELFF.

The chain links TRBV18 to TRBJ1-6; perhaps TRBD1 as D (5 bases). Trimming took 3 bases from V and 7 from J, leaving 13 bases between them. Germline V lookup: CDR1 KGHSH, CDR2 LQKENI. CDR3 size: 15 residues. This CDR3 is CASSPLQGGNSPLHF. CDR3 coding DNA: TGTGCCAGCTCACCTCTCCAGGGAGGGAATTCACCCCTCCACTTT.

The chain uses TRBV5-1 and TRBJ2-7; 10 nucleotides match TRBD1. This CDR3 has 15 amino acids. After removal of 2 bases from V and 0 bases from J, the junction contained 2 bases not matched to a gene. In germline, CDR1 is SGHRS, CDR2 YFSETQ. In DNA, the CDR3 is TGCGCCAGCAGCTTAGGGGACAGGGGCTCCTACGAGCAGTACTTC. The encoded protein is CASSLGDRGSYEQYF.

This clone was counted a single time. The J gene is TRBJ1-6, the V gene TRBV5-1, with 7 bases aligning to TRBD1. V dropped 4 bases and J dropped 7; count of bases not matched to a gene: 8. Germline lookup yields CDR1 SGHRS and CDR2 YFSETQ. The CDR3 spans 15 residues. The CDR3 loop is CASSPDRVRNSPLHF. The CDR3 region has the DNA TGCGCCAGCAGCCCTGACAGGGTTCGGAATTCACCCCTCCACTTT.

The chain recombines TRBV7-2 with TRBJ2-1, with 7 bases that match TRBD2. Germline V gives CDR1 SGHTA, CDR2 FQGNSA. Trimming at V came to 5 bases and at J to 6 bases, leaving 4 bases not matched to a gene. CDR3 length: 13 residues. This CDR3 reads CASSPGLSNEQFF. The CDR3 bases are TGTGCCAGCAGCCCGGGACTATCCAATGAGCAGTTCTTC.

V usage is TRBV5-1 and J usage is TRBJ2-5; 8 bases align to TRBD2. This CDR3 region has 15 residues. Germline lookup yields CDR1 SGHRS and CDR2 YFSETQ. Trimming at V came to 0 bases and at J to 2 bases, leaving 3 bases not matched to a gene. CDR3 in amino acids: CASSLGGGGQETQYF. DNA for the CDR3: TGCGCCAGCAGCTTGGGTGGCGGGGGGCAAGAGACCCAGTACTTC.

V and J are TRBV7-3 and TRBJ2-3; D unclear. The germline V and J ends were trimmed by 3 bases and 0 bases, with 7 bases remaining between them. Per germline, CDR1 SGHTA and CDR2 FQGTGA. The CDR3 has 14 residues. The CDR3 loop is CASSFLSSTDTQYF. The CDR3, as DNA: TGTGCCAGCAGCTTCTTATCTAGCACAGATACGCAGTATTTT.

This clone was picked up one time. This chain connects TRBV5-1 to TRBJ2-7; a possible D gene is TRBD1 (6 bases). Germline V CDR1 and CDR2: SGHRS, YFSETQ. The length of the CDR3 is 14 residues. The V and J ends lost 0 bases and 5 bases respectively, with 12 bases between them. This CDR3 is CASSLGGQIDEQYF. CDR3 nucleotide sequence: TGCGCCAGCAGCTTGGGGGGGCAAATCGACGAGCAGTACTTC.

The chain couples TRBV27 to TRBJ2-7, with 10 nucleotides matching TRBD1. V was clipped by 3 bases and J by 6 bases; unmatched bases: 5. Germline V gene sequence: CDR1 MNHEY, CDR2 SMNVEV (reference sequence). This CDR3 contains 14 residues. CDR3 loop: CASSLGQGFSEQYF. The CDR3 DNA reads TGTGCCAGCAGTTTGGGACAGGGGTTCAGCGAGCAGTACTTC.

This clone was observed a single time. The genes are TRBV5-1 and TRBJ2-7; 12 bases align to TRBD1. The V segment lost 0 bases and the J segment 6 bases; nucleotides outside the gene matches: 1. The germline gives CDR1 SGHRS, CDR2 YFSETQ. The CDR3 has 14 residues. In nucleotides, the CDR3 is TGCGCCAGCAGCTTGGGGGACAGGGGGCCCGAGCAGTACTTC. Protein sequence: CASSLGDRGPEQYF.

The V call is TRBV25-1, the J call TRBJ1-4; 11 bases line up with TRBD1. The germline V gene encodes CDR1 MGHDK and CDR2 SYGVNS. The CDR3 spans 13 residues. V lost 6 bases, J lost 10 bases, and 4 bases stayed unmatched. CDR3 in amino acids: CASRWTGGGKLFF. In DNA form, the CDR3 reads TGTGCCAGCAGATGGACAGGGGGCGGAAAACTGTTTTTT.

The V gene is TRBV27, the J gene TRBJ2-7; 10 bases are a match to TRBD1. The CDR3 spans 15 residues. J lost 3 bases, V lost 6 bases, and 8 bases had no gene match. The germline V gene encodes CDR1 MNHEY and CDR2 SMNVEV (reference sequence). The CDR3 spells CASRPGQGLHYEQYF. The CDR3 DNA sequence: TGTGCCAGCAGGCCGGGACAGGGGCTTCACTACGAGCAGTACTTC.

In DNA, the CDR3 is TGTGCCTGGAGTGAGAGGTACGAGCAGTACTTC. It yields the protein CAWSERYEQYF. V gene TRBV30 combines with J gene TRBJ2-5; D gene uncertain. The J call may be in error: the DNA end matches TRBJ2-7 better. Germline assignment: CDR1 GTSNPN and CDR2 SVGIG (reference sequence). This CDR3 contains 11 residues.

The CDR3 protein is CASSLGDTVSDGGYTF. The CDR3 region has the DNA TGCGCCAGCAGCTTGGGGGACACTGTAAGCGATGGTGGCTACACCTTC. The V call is TRBV5-1, the J call TRBJ1-2; TRBD1 is a possible D gene (6 bases). V lost 0 bases and J 7 bases, leaving 19 bases between the germline ends. The CDR3 extends over 16 amino acids. Germline CDR1 reads SGHRS; CDR2 reads YFSETQ.

This clone has only one observation. The gene calls are TRBV12-5 and TRBJ1-5, with 10 positions matching TRBD1. The CDR3 consists of 14 residues. V lost 3 bases, J lost 5 bases, and 1 base stayed unmatched. Germline CDR1 is LGHNT and CDR2 is FRNRAP. The CDR3 bases are TGTGCTAGTGGTTTAGGGACAGGGGATCAGCCCCAGCATTTT. Translation: CASGLGTGDQPQHF. Full variable domain (rest looked up from reference TRBV12-5 and TRBJ1-5): DARVTQTPRHKVTEMGQEVTMRCQPILGHNTVFWYRQTMMQGLELLAYFRNRAPLDDSGMPKDRFSAEMPDATLATLKIQPSEPRDSAVYFCASGLGTGDQPQHFGDGTRLSIL.

The rearrangement joins TRBV7-2 to TRBJ2-7, with TRBD1 matching 8 bases. Trimming cost V 1 base and J 2 bases; bases outside gene matches: 7. Germline CDR1 SGHTA, CDR2 FQGNSA. The CDR3 is 16 amino acids. The CDR3 protein is CASSLVSGQATYEQYF. CDR3 sequence (DNA): TGTGCCAGCAGCTTAGTGTCGGGACAGGCAACCTACGAGCAGTACTTC.

This clone showed up just a few times. V gene TRBV11-1 combines with J gene TRBJ2-1, with 9 bases matching TRBD2. V was clipped by 3 bases and J by 2 bases; unmatched bases: 8. Germline V gene data show CDR1 as SGHAT and CDR2 as FQDESV (reference sequence). The CDR3 length is 17 residues. In DNA, the CDR3 is TGTGCCAGCAGCTTGGCTAGCGGGGCCGTCACCTACAATGAGCAGTTCTTC. Its translation: CASSLASGAVTYNEQFF.

The chain links TRBV11-1 to TRBJ2-3; TRBD2 matches at 9 bases. The V and J ends lost 1 base and 2 bases, in that order; junction bases with no gene match: 4. CDR1 is SGHAT and CDR2 is FQDESV in the germline V gene (reference sequence). The CDR3 covers 16 residues. CDR3 loop: CASSLGAGGHTDTQYF. CDR3 sequence (DNA): TGTGCCAGCAGCTTAGGGGCGGGGGGGCACACAGATACGCAGTATTTT.

The chain joins TRBV10-2 to TRBJ2-2; 8 bases agree with TRBD1. CDR1 is WSHSY and CDR2 is SAAADI in the germline V gene. The J segment lost 3 bases and the V segment lost 6 bases, leaving 18 bases of the junction unmatched. This CDR3 is built from 19 residues. The CDR3 sequence is CASRLSAPPGQDYTGELFF. CDR3 sequence (DNA): TGCGCCAGCAGGCTTTCCGCTCCTCCGGGACAGGACTACACCGGGGAGCTGTTTTTT.